This note documents a single TCR beta chain sequence. Its specific antigen is unknown. Per-nucleotide qualities are absent, and no much larger clonotype sits a single base away. This record comes from a study of PD-L1 blockade in urothelial cancer (dated by TCRdb to about 2017). Broadly, across the study: Every patient began therapy at some point between 2013 and 2015 and was given atezolizumab 1,200 mg intravenously every 3 weeks. About 90% of the 29 patients were males with bladder-origin urothelial cancer, and 18 of 29 reported a prior smoking history. Patients had an ECOG performance status of 0 or 1 and had received between 0 and 3 prior chemotherapy regimens. Blood samples were analyzed at two time points: 3 weeks after treatment start (second dose) and 6 weeks after treatment start. Blood samples gave median yields of around 150,000 T cells and 82,636 unique TCRs, along with a median clonality of around 0.08. The study was an exploratory multi-omic analysis of somatic, immune and clinical correlates of response to PD-L1 blockade with atezolizumab in urothelial cancer. TCR sequencing covered pretreatment tumor samples and matched, serially collected peripheral blood taken before and after atezolizumab treatment. Durable clinical benefit meant progression-free survival longer than 6 months, and TCR features were also tested against progression-free and overall survival. In the same patients, whole exome sequencing and RNA sequencing of pretreatment tumors were performed in addition to TCR sequencing. About 10 patients achieved durable clinical benefit and around 19 did not. Pretreatment blood TCR-seq was available for 27 to 30 patients, at least one posttreatment blood collection was obtained for about 25 patients, and tumor TCR-seq was available for about 25 patients. The research as a whole found: At 3 weeks after the start of treatment, tumor-associated TCR clones in peripheral blood had expanded more in patients with durable benefit (n of about 20, p = 0.022). Improved progression-free and overall survival was found to be associated with pretreatment peripheral blood TCR clonality below the median. Because the sample size was small (n of about 30) and many exploratory analyses were performed, the results are intended to be hypothesis-generating.

Per the publication, the time point label means: peripheral blood 6 weeks after treatment start. The cohort included about 27 patients with locally advanced or metastatic urothelial carcinoma who were treated at Memorial Sloan Kettering on a trial protocol. Peripheral blood mononuclear cells were collected pretreatment and during treatment, at between 1 and 8 total time points per patient. The Qiagen DNeasy Blood extraction kit was used to purify genomic DNA from total PBMCs and tumor samples. PBMCs were collected pretreatment and during treatment, and were isolated and stored as previously described. The germline V gene (reference sequence) supplies CDR1 GTSNPN and CDR2 SVGIG. The junction shows trimming of 3 bases on V and 3 bases on J, plus 18 bases between the germline ends. The CDR3, from cysteine to phenylalanine, totals 15 residues. Only CDR3 DNA remains: 45 bases, in frame from the first base.

To estimate absolute template abundance from read counts, synthetic TCR analog templates were spiked into each PCR. TCRbeta CDR3 regions were amplified from genomic DNA with bias-controlled V and J gene primers using the immunoSEQ assay. Rearranged TCRbeta segments were sequenced at approximately 20X coverage. The authors' analysis ran thus. Sequencing errors were corrected by clustering, and CDR3s were annotated against IMGT so that V, D and J genes could be assigned. Downstream analyses used only productive TCRbeta rearrangements and left out out-of-frame or stop-codon sequences. Clonality was computed as one minus Shannon entropy normalized by the log of the number of unique productive sequences. Fisher's exact test with Benjamini-Hochberg correction, at a threshold of adjusted p below 0.01, was used to find clones that differed between time points or between blood and tumor. Held by TCRdb, this immuneACCESS table contains in-frame sequences only and omits some clones. Under half of the omission traces to an unresolved V gene where checked; the cause of the rest is unknown. That table supplies the V and J calls and clone size; D and trimming were determined from the DNA. This sample holds 120,000 or so clones; roughly 88% were observed only once. The top ten constitute 2.4% of the sample.

The chain uses TRBV30 and TRBJ2-7; the D gene is perhaps TRBD1, on 6 matching bases. The clonotype comes from a man over 45 with urothelial cancer. Specimen: PBMCs, collected around atezolizumab (anti-PD-L1) treatment. Here is the DNA: TGTGCCTGGAGGGAGACAGGCCGGCAACGCTACGAGCAGTACTTC. Its translation is CAWRETGRQRYEQYF.